The rows below give T cell receptor beta chains drawn from one sample of a study of chemoradiotherapy in HPV16-positive cancers. The method was immunoSEQ multiplex PCR; TCRdb's version includes in-frame clones alone and lacks a portion of them. The sample carries around 4,900 clones, around nine tenths recorded once. The source was blood, collected from a patient who underwent chemoradiotherapy. These receptor sequences come from a human donor with HPV-associated anogenital cancer. The CDR3 runs from the conserved cysteine through the conserved F or W. The D gene is left open where the match is weak. Clone size is stated in some rows and not others, as once, few, many or a class when expanded.

j_call: TRBJ1-2
d_call: -
v_call: TRBV30
clone_size: -
cdr3_nt: TGTGCCTGGAGTGCCGGGGGTCTGGGTGGCTACACCTTC
cdr3_aa: CAWSAGGLGGYTF

j_call: TRBJ1-3
d_call: TRBD1
v_call: TRBV25-1
clone_size: -
cdr3_nt: TGTGCCAGCAGTAATCGGGACAGACACTCTGGAAACACCATATATTTT
cdr3_aa: CASSNRDRHSGNTIYF

j_call: TRBJ1-1
d_call: -
v_call: TRBV5-1
clone_size: few
cdr3_nt: TGCGCCAGCAGCTTGGACCGGGTCACGAACACTGAAGCTTTCTTT
cdr3_aa: CASSLDRVTNTEAFF

j_call: TRBJ2-7
d_call: TRBD1
v_call: TRBV7-2
clone_size: -
cdr3_nt: TGTGCCAGCAGCCCGTGGGTAGGGGGCACTTACGAGCAGTACTTC
cdr3_aa: CASSPWVGGTYEQYF

j_call: TRBJ2-7
d_call: TRBD1
v_call: TRBV9
clone_size: -
cdr3_nt: TGTGCCAGCAGCGTGTCGGGACAGGGGAGAGGCGAGCAGTACTTC
cdr3_aa: CASSVSGQGRGEQYF

j_call: TRBJ1-3
d_call: -
v_call: TRBV19
clone_size: -
cdr3_nt: TGTGCCAGTACCCAAATGGGGGGGACTGCTGGAAACACCATATATTTT
cdr3_aa: CASTQMGGTAGNTIYF

j_call: TRBJ2-3
d_call: -
v_call: TRBV7-2
clone_size: -
cdr3_nt: TGTGCCAGCAGCTTAGGTCAGGAGAAGGATACGCAGTATTTT
cdr3_aa: CASSLGQEKDTQYF

j_call: TRBJ2-1
d_call: TRBD2
v_call: TRBV9
clone_size: once
cdr3_nt: TGTGCCAGCAGCGTAGGGGCTAGCGGGAGGACAAACAATGAGCAGTTCTTC
cdr3_aa: CASSVGASGRTNNEQFF

j_call: TRBJ1-5
d_call: -
v_call: TRBV9
clone_size: -
cdr3_nt: TGTGCCAGCAGCGTTTCGACAGATAGCAATCAGCCCCAGCATTTT
cdr3_aa: CASSVSTDSNQPQHF

j_call: TRBJ2-1
d_call: TRBD2
v_call: TRBV7-6
clone_size: -
cdr3_nt: TGTGCCAGCAGCCGCGGGGCTAGCGGGGGGGCCAGTGAGCAGTTCTTC
cdr3_aa: CASSRGASGGASEQFF

j_call: TRBJ2-7
d_call: -
v_call: TRBV19
clone_size: few
cdr3_nt: TGTGCCAGTAGGCCGGGGCCCCGTTCCTACGAGCAGTACTTC
cdr3_aa: CASRPGPRSYEQYF

j_call: TRBJ2-1
d_call: -
v_call: TRBV5-4
clone_size: -
cdr3_nt: TGTGCCAGCAGCTTGGAAGTCTGGGATAATGAGCAGTTCTTC
cdr3_aa: CASSLEVWDNEQFF

j_call: TRBJ2-2
d_call: -
v_call: TRBV6-6
clone_size: -
cdr3_nt: TGTGCCAGCCTCCTCTCTCAGGGAAAAGGCGGGGAGCTGTTTTTT
cdr3_aa: CASLLSQGKGGELFF

j_call: TRBJ2-1
d_call: TRBD2
v_call: TRBV5-1
clone_size: -
cdr3_nt: TGCGCCAGCAGCTTGGAAAGGACTAGCGGGAGCAATGAGCAGTTCTTC
cdr3_aa: CASSLERTSGSNEQFF

j_call: TRBJ2-7
d_call: -
v_call: TRBV6-5
clone_size: -
cdr3_nt: TGTGCCAGCAGACAGGGCGGCGAGCAGTACTTC
cdr3_aa: CASRQGGEQYF